What follows are 22 T cell receptor beta chains derived from one specimen sequenced in a study of cytomegalovirus exposure and HLA in healthy donors (dated by TCRdb to between 2016 and 2019). The library relied on the immunoSEQ multiplex PCR assay. The multiplex PCR relied on a mix of 60 forward primers for TCR Vbeta segments and 13 reverse primers for TCR Jbeta segments. Held by TCRdb, this immuneACCESS table contains in-frame sequences only and omits some clones. Under half of the omission traces to an unresolved V gene where checked; the cause of the rest is unknown. The sample table shows about 150,000 clones, and about four fifths are seen once. The ten top clones hold over 6% of the sample. The material sequenced was PBMCs. These receptors originate from a man under 40 in good health and CMV-seropositive.

The genes are TRBV7-9 and TRBJ1-2; 8 bases line up with TRBD1. J was trimmed by 4 bases and V by 4 bases; bases with no gene match: 14. Per germline, CDR1 SEHNR and CDR2 FQNEAQ (reference sequence). The CDR3 runs to 17 residues. CDR3 loop: CASSSSSGQGIFYGYTF. Written as DNA, the CDR3 is TGTGCCAGCAGCTCAAGTTCAGGACAGGGAATTTTCTATGGCTACACCTTC.

The chain is built from TRBV5-1 and TRBJ2-1, with a possible D match to TRBD1 (6 bases). The germline V and J ends were trimmed by 0 bases and 5 bases, with 6 bases remaining between them. Per germline, CDR1 SGHRS and CDR2 YFSETQ. This CDR3 has 13 residues. The CDR3 DNA sequence: TGCGCCAGCAGCTTGGACAGGGACAATGAGCAGTTCTTC. It specifies CASSLDRDNEQFF.

This clone was observed a few times. This rearrangement joins TRBV4-3 to TRBJ2-5; TRBD2 aligns across 11 bases. Looked up from germline, CDR1 is LGHNA and CDR2 is YSLEER. The CDR3 loop spans 16 amino acids. Trimming took 3 bases from V and 5 from J; bases not matched to a gene: 8. The DNA for the CDR3 is TGCGCCAGCAGCCACACCGTAGCGGGGGGGCCGGAGACCCAGTACTTC. This sequence encodes CASSHTVAGGPETQYF.

With regard to this clone: Other DNA sequences of this sample code for an identical CDR3. The J gene is TRBJ2-6, the V gene TRBV9, with D possibly TRBD2 on 5 matching bases. Germline CDR1 SGDLS, CDR2 YYNGEE. The ends were cut back, 4 bases at V and 7 bases at J, with 9 bases in the middle. The CDR3 loop spans 13 amino acids. The CDR3 here is CASSPLGANVLTF. The CDR3 nucleotides are TGTGCCAGCAGCCCACTAGGAGCCAACGTCCTGACTTTC.

This clone was observed a handful of times. V and J are TRBV5-6 and TRBJ2-3, with D tentatively TRBD2 (6 bases). Germline V CDR1 and CDR2: SGHDT, YYEEEE. V lost 6 bases and J 0 bases, leaving 23 bases between the germline ends. This CDR3 contains 18 residues. CDR3 coding DNA: TGTGCCAGCACCTCCCCCTCTCCAGGACTACTTAGCACAGATACGCAGTATTTT. The encoded protein is CASTSPSPGLLSTDTQYF.

The table lists this clone with a few counts. This chain connects TRBV6-6 to TRBJ1-1; D perhaps matches TRBD1 (6 bases). The ends were cut back, 2 bases at V and 6 bases at J, with 10 bases in the middle. Germline CDR1 is MNHNY and CDR2 is SVGAGI (reference sequence). The CDR3 covers 13 residues. This CDR3 reads CASSYQTGSEAFF. CDR3 DNA: TGTGCCAGCAGTTACCAAACAGGGTCTGAAGCTTTCTTT.

The V and J genes are TRBV5-6 and TRBJ1-5; TRBD1 matches 9 bases. After removal of 4 bases from V and 3 bases from J, the junction contained 5 bases not matched to a gene. CDR1 is SGHDT, CDR2 YYEEEE, per germline. This CDR3 region has 15 residues. CDR3 in DNA: TGTGCCAGCAGCCCCCGGACAGGGGCCAATCAGCCCCAGCATTTT. Protein: CASSPRTGANQPQHF.

The V and J genes are TRBV5-1 and TRBJ2-7, with D perhaps matching TRBD2 (5 bases). Deletions cut 9 bases from V and 4 bases from J, with 20 bases between. This CDR3 region has 14 residues. CDR1 SGHRS and CDR2 YFSETQ come from the germline V gene. The CDR3 DNA reads TGCGCCACCACCCCGGGAATTGGTACGTACGAGCAGTACTTC. As protein: CATTPGIGTYEQYF.

This chain uses TRBV19 with TRBJ2-2; possible D gene TRBD2, 5 bases. V gave up 8 bases and J gave up 7 bases, with 20 bases separating them. Looked up from germline, CDR1 is LNHDA and CDR2 is SQIVND (reference sequence). The CDR3 totals 15 residues. The DNA of the CDR3 is TGTGCCAGTTGGGCCCTCGCTAGCCGAGGCGGGGAGCTGTTTTTT. Residues: CASWALASRGGELFF.

The J gene is TRBJ2-5, the V gene TRBV6-5, with TRBD1 matching over 8 bases. This CDR3 comprises 13 residues. Trimming at V came to 6 bases and at J to 10 bases, leaving 10 bases not matched to a gene. Germline CDR1 and CDR2: MNHEY and SVGAGI. This CDR3 is CASRAWTGSNQYF. The CDR3 coding sequence is TGTGCCAGCAGGGCTTGGACAGGGAGTAACCAGTACTTC.

V gene TRBV11-1 combines with J gene TRBJ1-2; D remains ambiguous. Germline assignment: CDR1 SGHAT and CDR2 FQDESV (reference sequence). This CDR3 is built from 14 residues. V gave up 4 bases and J gave up 8 bases, with 17 bases separating them. The CDR3 reads CASSSREGFGGYTF. CDR3 DNA sequence: TGTGCCAGCAGCTCGCGAGAGGGTTTCGGCGGCTACACCTTC.

V is TRBV27 and J is TRBJ2-1; 12 nucleotides agree with TRBD2. The V gene's germline CDR1 is MNHEY and CDR2 SMNVEV (reference sequence). The trim removed 5 bases at V and 4 bases at J, leaving 3 bases unmatched. The CDR3 consists of 15 residues. The CDR3 protein is CASSMTSGSYNEQFF. CDR3 bases: TGTGCCAGCAGTATGACTAGCGGGAGTTACAATGAGCAGTTCTTC.

In DNA form, the CDR3 reads TGTGCCAGCTGGAAAAAAAAATGGACAGGGCGCAGAGGCTATGGCTACACCTTC. Its protein product is CASWKKKWTGRRGYGYTF. The genes are TRBV27 and TRBJ1-2; TRBD1 matches 8 bases. CDR3 length: 18 residues. Germline V gives CDR1 MNHEY, CDR2 SMNVEV (reference sequence). V lost 8 bases, J lost 4 bases, and 21 bases stayed unmatched.

The rearrangement uses TRBV7-2 and TRBJ2-2; 8 nucleotides match TRBD2. The ends lost 7 bases at V and 1 base at J; junction bases unmatched: 14. CDR1 is SGHTA and CDR2 is FQGNSA in the germline V gene. This CDR3 contains 18 residues. The CDR3 here is CASTLGAGLAGNTGELFF. DNA of the CDR3: TGTGCCAGCACTCTAGGGGCGGGGCTAGCGGGGAACACCGGGGAGCTGTTTTTT. Based on the CDR3 plus reference TRBV7-2 and TRBJ2-2, the full variable domain is GAGVSQSPSNKVTEKGKDVELRCDPISGHTALYWYRQSLGQGLEFLIYFQGNSAPDKSGLPSDRFSAERTGGSVSTLTIQRTQQEDSAVYLCASTLGAGLAGNTGELFFGEGSRLTVL.

Only one count was recorded for this clone. V is TRBV6-1 and J is TRBJ1-2, with unresolved D. Germline values: CDR1 MNHNS, CDR2 SASEGT. CDR3 length equals 13 residues. Trimming shortened V by 6 bases and J by 8 bases, and 16 bases separated the two germline ends. The CDR3 loop reads CASSRDTSGGYTF. The CDR3 DNA sequence: TGTGCCAGCAGCAGAGATACATCCGGGGGCTACACCTTC.

About this clone: Other DNA variants within this sample encode the same CDR3. The CDR3 DNA sequence: TGTGCCAGCAGCCAACAGGGGAACACTGAAGCTTTCTTT. Translation gives CASSQQGNTEAFF. The rearrangement joins TRBV11-3 to TRBJ1-1; maybe TRBD1 (6 bases). The length of the CDR3 is 13 residues. Deletions cut 5 bases from V and 1 base from J, with 8 bases between. CDR1 and CDR2 from the germline V gene are SGHNT and YENEEA.

The genes are TRBV6-6 and TRBJ1-2; 8 positions agree with TRBD1. V was pared by 2 bases and J by 8 bases, with 10 bases of the junction left unmatched. This CDR3 has 15 amino acids. Germline CDR1 MNHNY, CDR2 SVGAGI (reference sequence). CDR3 nucleotides: TGTGCCAGCAGTTACCAACCTACAGGGGGGAAGGGCTACACCTTC. Protein: CASSYQPTGGKGYTF.

This clone was counted a few times. V is TRBV10-3 and J is TRBJ2-1, with TRBD1 identical over 9 bases. This CDR3 is 14 amino acids long. CDR1 is ENHRY and CDR2 is SYGVKD in the germline V gene. J lost 10 bases, V lost 2 bases, and 6 bases had no gene match. CDR3 DNA sequence: TGTGCCATCAGTGAGGGGACAGGGCTGGACGAGCAGTTCTTC. Amino acid sequence: CAISEGTGLDEQFF.

This chain uses TRBV11-2 with TRBJ2-7; D is perhaps TRBD2 (6 bases). The CDR3 contains 15 residues. CDR1 SGHAT and CDR2 FQNNGV come from the germline V gene. V was trimmed by 5 bases and J by 0 bases, leaving 14 bases between them. CDR3 region: CASSTRDGSSYEQYF. The DNA for the CDR3 is TGTGCCAGCAGCACCCGGGACGGGAGCTCCTACGAGCAGTACTTC.

The CDR3, as DNA: TGTGCCAGCAGCGACTCGGGAAGGGCTAGAGGAGGAGAGACCCAGTACTTC. Translated, it gives CASSDSGRARGGETQYF. The V gene is TRBV9, the J gene TRBJ2-5; tentatively, D is TRBD2 (5 bases). The CDR3 runs 17 residues. Germline CDR1 reads SGDLS; CDR2 reads YYNGEE. The ends were cut back, 3 bases at V and 4 bases at J, with 22 bases in the middle.

The chain combines TRBV7-2 with TRBJ1-1; D perhaps matches TRBD1 (5 bases). CDR1 SGHTA and CDR2 FQGNSA come from the germline V gene. The V and J ends lost 1 base and 7 bases respectively, with 10 bases between them. The CDR3 sequence is 13 residues long. CDR3 nucleotide sequence: TGTGCCAGCAGCTTAGGAGCAGGGATTGAAGCTTTCTTT. Residues: CASSLGAGIEAFF.

The rearrangement links TRBV10-3 to TRBJ1-2; D remains ambiguous. Germline V gene sequence: CDR1 ENHRY, CDR2 SYGVKD. CDR3 length: 15 residues. V shed 7 bases and J shed 4 bases, with 19 bases lying between them. DNA for the CDR3: TGTGCCATCAACAGTCAGGAGGGTGGCTCCTATGGCTACACCTTC. This gives the protein CAINSQEGGSYGYTF.